The T cell receptor beta chain described here comes from a study of cytomegalovirus exposure and HLA in healthy donors. General observations from the study: When analyzed later, the rates of TCR association showed variation by HLA locus, with DRB1 the most and HLA-C the fewest.

Nominal health characterized the donors when sampled, though unrecorded immune exposures were likely. Vbeta (60) and Jbeta (13) primers were used in the PCR. Sequenced by immunoSEQ multiplex PCR; TCRdb stores in-frame clones only, minus some. Of 150,000 or so clones in the sample, about 8.9% were seen once. Germline-derived CDR1 and CDR2 are SGHVS and FQNEAQ. With 7 bases clipped from V and 7 bases from J, the junction kept 7 bases outside the gene matches. This CDR3 spans 12 amino acids. This clone has a handful of counts. Its antigen is as yet unknown. The specimen sequenced was PBMCs. The V and J genes are TRBV7-8 and TRBJ2-7; 7 bases are a match to TRBD1. This receptor was taken from a man aged 50 to 60 in good health and CMV-seronegative. This CDR3 is CASTTGVGEQYF. CDR3 bases: TGTGCCAGCACAACAGGGGTCGGGGAGCAGTACTTC.